These T cell receptor beta chains were read from a single sample in a study of neurological immune-mediated disorders. MiXCR was run by TCRdb on the 5' RACE reads, yielding one entry per CDR3 protein. The profile shows roughly 100,000 distinct CDR3 sequences, 10% to 13% of them singletons. The specimen was PBMCs. The origin of the receptors is a female donor with HTLV-1-associated myelopathy (HAM/TSP). The CDR3 runs from the conserved cysteine through the conserved F or W. D genes are given only for firm matches. Not every row has a clone size; where given, it reads once, few, many or a size class.

j_call,v_call,d_call,clone_size,cdr3_nt,cdr3_aa
TRBJ1-1,TRBV20-1,NA,many,TGCAGTGCTAGAGATTATCGAGGGGGCACTGAAGCTTTCTTT,CSARDYRGGTEAFF
TRBJ2-3,TRBV20-1,NA,many,TGCAGTGGTCCCTACGGGGGACTCACAGATACGCAGTATTTT,CSGPYGGLTDTQYF
TRBJ2-7,TRBV6-1,NA,many,TGTGCCAGCAGTGACGCCATGGGGGGCGTCTCCTACGAGCAGTACTTC,CASSDAMGGVSYEQYF
TRBJ2-2,TRBV5-6,NA,NA,TGTGCCAGCAGCCCACTGGACGGGGAGCTGTTTTTT,CASSPLDGELFF
TRBJ2-1,TRBV5-1,TRBD1,NA,TGCGCCAGCAGCTTGGCCCCCAGACAGGGGGTCAATGAGCAGTTCTTC,CASSLAPRQGVNEQFF
TRBJ1-2,TRBV2,NA,many,TGTGCCAGCAGTGAAATGGTCTTTGGCTACACCTTC,CASSEMVFGYTF
TRBJ1-4,TRBV5-6,NA,few,TGTGCCAGCAGAAAGGACCGCAACCGGTCGGAAAAACTGTTTTTT,CASRKDRNRSEKLFF
TRBJ2-2,TRBV5-1,NA,many,TGCGCCAGCAGCTTAGTTGCGTACACCGGGGAGCTGTTTTTT,CASSLVAYTGELFF
TRBJ2-7,TRBV7-8,NA,NA,TGTGCCAGCCGAGGGGGGGGGGCCAGAAGCTCCTACGAGCAGTACTTC,CASRGGGARSSYEQYF
TRBJ2-3,TRBV10-3,TRBD2,many,TGTGCCATCGGTTCAAGGACTAGCGGGGGAGATACGCAGTATTTT,CAIGSRTSGGDTQYF
TRBJ2-3,TRBV5-1,NA,many,TGCGCCAGCGGAACCTCTAGGGGTGGAACAGATACGCAGTATTTT,CASGTSRGGTDTQYF
TRBJ1-3,TRBV2,NA,many,TGTGCCAGCAGTGGGGGGATCTCTGGAAACACCATATATTTT,CASSGGISGNTIYF
TRBJ2-7,TRBV20-1,NA,many,TGCAGTGCTATGCCGACTAGCTCCTACGAGCAGTACTTC,CSAMPTSSYEQYF
TRBJ2-5,TRBV18,NA,many,TGTGCCAGGTCACCACGGCAGGGGACCCAAGAGACCCAGTACTTC,CARSPRQGTQETQYF
TRBJ2-1,TRBV20-1,TRBD2,NA,TGCAGTGCTAGAGAACCTAGCGGGGGTTCCTACAATGAGCAGTTCTTC,CSAREPSGGSYNEQFF
TRBJ2-2,TRBV7-3,NA,many,TGTGCCAGCAGCCCAGGGACATATCACACCGGGGAGCTGTTTTTT,CASSPGTYHTGELFF
TRBJ2-7,TRBV7-2,TRBD2,many,TGTGCCAGCAGGGGGGGGGGAACCTACGAGCAGTACTTC,CASRGGGTYEQYF
TRBJ1-1,TRBV20-1,NA,many,TGCAGTGCCCTGGCCGACGGGACTCTCAACACTGAAGCTTTCTTT,CSALADGTLNTEAFF
TRBJ2-3,TRBV20-1,TRBD1,many,TGCAGTGCCTGGGGACAGGACACAGATACGCAGTATTTT,CSAWGQDTDTQYF
TRBJ2-7,TRBV5-1,NA,many,TGCGCCAGCAGCTCAGGACAGTTAGCCTACGAGCAGTACTTC,CASSSGQLAYEQYF
TRBJ2-5,TRBV5-1,NA,NA,TGCGCCAGCATCTCAGGGTCCCAAGAGACCCAGTACTTC,CASISGSQETQYF
TRBJ2-7,TRBV27,NA,few,TGTGCCAGCAGTTCTCAAAAGGGGGTAGAGTTCCACGAGCAGTACTTC,CASSSQKGVEFHEQYF
TRBJ2-7,TRBV10-3,NA,NA,TGTGCCATCAGTGAAGGAGGAGGGGGATATCGCGAGCAGTACTTC,CAISEGGGGYREQYF
TRBJ1-1,TRBV4-2,NA,many,TGTGCCAGCAGCCAAGATCGGGCCACTAACACTGAAGCTTTCTTT,CASSQDRATNTEAFF
TRBJ2-1,TRBV5-1,NA,NA,TGCGCCAGCAGCGCTACGGAGCAGAGCTCCTACAATGAGCAGTTCTTC,CASSATEQSSYNEQFF
TRBJ2-7,TRBV29-1,TRBD1,NA,TGCAGCGTTGTTCCAGGGGGCAATTACGAGCAGTACTTC,CSVVPGGNYEQYF
TRBJ1-5,TRBV28,NA,NA,TGTGCCAGCAGTTTCTTTGGCAATCAGCCCCAGCATTTT,CASSFFGNQPQHF
TRBJ2-5,TRBV5-1,NA,NA,TGCGCCAGCAGCGTGGGGACATCTCAAGAGACCCAGTACTTC,CASSVGTSQETQYF
TRBJ2-5,TRBV5-1,TRBD2,many,TGCGCCAGCAGCTGGACGGCGCGAGCGGGGGGAAAAGAGACCCAGTACTTC,CASSWTARAGGKETQYF
TRBJ2-2,TRBV2,NA,few,TGTGCCAGCAGTGAGGACACGACAATCACCGGGGAGCTGTTTTTT,CASSEDTTITGELFF
TRBJ2-2,TRBV10-3,TRBD2,many,TGTGCCATCAGGGGAAGCGGGGGAAACACCGGGGAGCTGTTTTTT,CAIRGSGGNTGELFF
TRBJ2-1,TRBV3-1,TRBD2,NA,TGTGCCAGCAGCCAAATCCTTAGCGGGGGGGCCGTCAATGAGCAGTTCTTC,CASSQILSGGAVNEQFF
TRBJ1-5,TRBV11-2,TRBD1,few,TGTGCCAGCAGCACCGCGGACAGGGTAAATCAGCCCCAGCATTTT,CASSTADRVNQPQHF
TRBJ1-1,TRBV3-1,NA,many,TGTGCCAGCAGCAGGGGACCGAACACTGAAGCTTTCTTT,CASSRGPNTEAFF
TRBJ2-5,TRBV5-1,NA,many,TGCGCCAGCAGCGCGGGGAAGAAAGAGACCCAGTACTTC,CASSAGKKETQYF
TRBJ2-1,TRBV5-1,NA,many,TGCGCCAGCAGCTTGGACTCCACAGGGAAGGGCAATGAGCAGTTCTTC,CASSLDSTGKGNEQFF
TRBJ2-7,TRBV20-1,NA,many,TGCAGTGCTAGGGAACTCCCCAAAAACTACGAGCAGTACTTC,CSARELPKNYEQYF
TRBJ2-4,TRBV5-1,TRBD2,few,TGCGCCAGCAGCTTTCTAGCGGGGAGCGAAAACATTCAGTACTTC,CASSFLAGSENIQYF
TRBJ1-1,TRBV4-1,NA,NA,TGCGCCAGCAGCACCCGGGATAGGGTTAGCTACACTGAAGCTTTCTTT,CASSTRDRVSYTEAFF
TRBJ2-7,TRBV7-6,TRBD2,few,TGTGCCAGCAGCTTGGCGGGGGGGGCCGACGAGCAGTACTTC,CASSLAGGADEQYF
TRBJ2-7,TRBV20-1,NA,many,TGCAGAACAGAGACCTACGAGCAGTACTTC,CRTETYEQYF
TRBJ2-1,TRBV7-9,TRBD1,many,TGTGCCAGCAGCTTATTGGGGACAGGGATCAATGAGCAGTTCTTC,CASSLLGTGINEQFF
TRBJ2-5,TRBV28,TRBD2,many,TGTGCCAGCAGTTTGGGCCCAGCGGGGGGCCAAGAGACCCAGTACTTC,CASSLGPAGGQETQYF
TRBJ2-7,TRBV27,TRBD2,many,TGTGCCAGCAGTTTGAGCTGGCGGGGGGCCGCGCGGAAAGACGAGCAGTACTTC,CASSLSWRGAARKDEQYF
TRBJ2-3,TRBV19,TRBD2,many,TGTGCCAGTAGTATACGGCGGGGGGGCACAGATACGCAGTATTTT,CASSIRRGGTDTQYF
TRBJ1-2,TRBV29-1,TRBD1,many,TGCAGCGCCGTCAAGACAGGGAGTGATGGCTACACCTTC,CSAVKTGSDGYTF
TRBJ2-3,TRBV10-3,NA,many,TGTGCCATCAGTGAGCGGTCAGATACGCAGTATTTT,CAISERSDTQYF
TRBJ2-7,TRBV20-1,TRBD1,many,TGCAGTGCAACAGGGGGACCGAACGAGCAGTACTTC,CSATGGPNEQYF
TRBJ2-3,TRBV9,NA,many,TGTGCCAGCAGCAGAGGGACGCTCAGGAGCACAGATACGCAGTATTTT,CASSRGTLRSTDTQYF
TRBJ1-2,TRBV5-6,NA,many,TGTGCCAGCAGCGTGTCGGATGGCTACACCTTC,CASSVSDGYTF
TRBJ2-3,TRBV6-5,NA,NA,TGTGCCAACAGTCATCAAGTGGGACCTAGCACAGATACGCAGTATTTT,CANSHQVGPSTDTQYF
TRBJ2-6,TRBV5-1,NA,many,TGCGCCAGCAGCTTGGAACTCTCTGGGGCCAACGTCCTGACTTTC,CASSLELSGANVLTF
TRBJ2-2,TRBV20-1,TRBD2,few,TGCAGTGCTAGAGATCTGGGCGGGGGGAACACCGGGGAGCTGTTTTTT,CSARDLGGGNTGELFF
TRBJ1-1,TRBV20-1,TRBD1,many,TGCAGTGCTAGAGATAGGGGACAGGGAAGCACTGAAGCTTTCTTT,CSARDRGQGSTEAFF
TRBJ1-3,TRBV20-1,TRBD1,many,TGCAGTGCCGGGGACAGGCGAACTGGAAACACCATATATTTT,CSAGDRRTGNTIYF